This is a list of T cell receptor beta chains from one sample in a study of blood T cell repertoires in COVID-19. Using immunoSEQ multiplex PCR, the repertoire was profiled, and TCRdb retains in-frame clones only, with some absent. The data show some 300,000 clones, more than 80% seen once. The sample consisted of peripheral blood. All receptors derive from a woman in her forties or fifties with COVID-19, enrolled during active disease. CDR3s include the opening cysteine and the closing phenylalanine or tryptophan. The D gene is left open where the match is weak.

J gene,D gene,V gene,CDR3 protein,CDR3 DNA
TRBJ1-4,NA,TRBV12-3/TRBV12-4,CASSLRTAEKLFF,TGTGCCAGCAGTTTACGGACAGCGGAAAAACTGTTTTTT
TRBJ1-1,TRBD1,TRBV7-9,CASSLGQGRHTEAFF,TGTGCCAGCAGCCTAGGACAGGGTCGGCACACTGAAGCTTTCTTT
TRBJ2-1,NA,TRBV5-4,CASSLEDYLYNEQFF,TGTGCCAGCAGCTTGGAGGACTACCTGTACAATGAGCAGTTCTTC
TRBJ2-3,NA,TRBV5-5,CASSIRVAFGTDTQYF,TGTGCCAGCAGCATCCGGGTCGCTTTTGGGACAGATACGCAGTATTTT
TRBJ2-3,NA,TRBV10-3,CAISLQAATDTQYF,TGTGCCATCAGCCTCCAGGCCGCGACAGATACGCAGTATTTT
TRBJ1-1,NA,TRBV29-1,CSVEDRQANTEAFF,TGCAGCGTTGAAGATCGCCAGGCGAACACTGAAGCTTTCTTT
TRBJ1-1,NA,TRBV5-1,CASSLEVGAAFF,TGCGCCAGCAGCTTGGAGGTGGGCGCGGCTTTCTTT
TRBJ2-7,NA,TRBV2,CASSSRAAYEQYF,TGTGCCAGCAGTTCGCGGGCGGCCTACGAGCAGTACTTC
TRBJ2-3,NA,TRBV11-1,CASSLHGPGNTDTQYF,TGTGCCAGCAGCTTACACGGTCCAGGGAACACAGATACGCAGTATTTT
TRBJ1-2,TRBD1,TRBV18,CASSPQGQGNFYGYTF,TGTGCCAGCTCACCTCAGGGACAGGGAAACTTCTATGGCTACACCTTC
TRBJ2-5,TRBD2,TRBV15,CATSLGLANTYQETQYF,TGTGCCACCAGCTTGGGACTAGCGAACACGTACCAAGAGACCCAGTACTTC
TRBJ2-7,NA,TRBV20-1,CSASGLAVYEQYF,TGCAGTGCTAGTGGGCTAGCCGTCTACGAGCAGTACTTC
TRBJ2-4,NA,TRBV2,CASKAQVNIQYF,TGTGCCAGCAAGGCACAGGTAAACATTCAGTACTTC
TRBJ1-3,NA,TRBV10-3,CAIGTGSSGNTIYF,TGTGCCATCGGAACAGGCTCCTCTGGAAACACCATATATTTT